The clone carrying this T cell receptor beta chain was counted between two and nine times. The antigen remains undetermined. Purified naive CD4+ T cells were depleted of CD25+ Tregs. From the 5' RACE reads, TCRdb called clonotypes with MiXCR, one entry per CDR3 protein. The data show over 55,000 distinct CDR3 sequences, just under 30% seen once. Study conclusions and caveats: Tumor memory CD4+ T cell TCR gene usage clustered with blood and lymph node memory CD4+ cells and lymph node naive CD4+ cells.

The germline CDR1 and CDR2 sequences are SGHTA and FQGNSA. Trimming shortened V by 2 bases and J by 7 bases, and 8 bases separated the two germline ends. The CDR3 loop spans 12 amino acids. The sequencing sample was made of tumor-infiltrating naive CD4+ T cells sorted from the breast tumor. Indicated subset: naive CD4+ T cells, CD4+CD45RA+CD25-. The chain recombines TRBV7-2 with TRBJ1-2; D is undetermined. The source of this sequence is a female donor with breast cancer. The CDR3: CASSLLVGGYTF. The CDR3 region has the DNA TGTGCCAGCAGCTTACTCGTGGGTGGCTACACCTTC.